This TCR beta chain was identified during a study of cytomegalovirus exposure and HLA in healthy donors. Looking at the study overall: The approximately 120 validation repertoires were produced on the same platform as the approximately 670 repertoires of the first cohort. This was reported in a later analysis. Overall study findings and caveats: A later analysis found first-cohort TCR clusters tended to co-occur in the 120 validation repertoires. The authors enumerated under 200 TCR beta chains as linked to cytomegalovirus.

Clones were read by immunoSEQ multiplex PCR, and TCRdb kept only the in-frame ones, dropping some. There are 150,000 to 200,000 clones in the sample; about 85% occur only once, and 15% to 20% lies in the top ten. With 8 bases removed from V and 0 bases from J, the gap between germline ends came to 15 bases. The CDR3 is 15 amino acids. CDR1 and CDR2 (germline): SNHLY, FYNNEI. This clone occurred a few times. What it recognizes is unknown. Sequenced material: PBMCs. This sequence originates from a young man in good health and CMV-seropositive. The gene calls are TRBV2 and TRBJ2-3; possibly TRBD2 for D (5 bases). CDR3 in amino acids: CASAGQSLSTDTQYF. CDR3 DNA sequence: TGTGCCAGCGCGGGTCAGTCCCTTAGCACAGATACGCAGTATTTT.